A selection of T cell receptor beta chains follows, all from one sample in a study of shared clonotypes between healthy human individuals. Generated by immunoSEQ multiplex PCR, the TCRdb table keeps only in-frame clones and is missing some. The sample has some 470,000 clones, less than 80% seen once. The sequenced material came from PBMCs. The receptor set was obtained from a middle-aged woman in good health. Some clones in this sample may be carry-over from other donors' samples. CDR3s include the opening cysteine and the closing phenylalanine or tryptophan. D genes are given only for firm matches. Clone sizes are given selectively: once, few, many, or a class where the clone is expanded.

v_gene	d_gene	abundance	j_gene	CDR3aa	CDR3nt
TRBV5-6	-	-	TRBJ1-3	CASSRLLWGNTIYF	TGTGCCAGCAGCCGCCTCCTTTGGGGAAACACCATATATTTT
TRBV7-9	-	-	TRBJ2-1	CASNLLGEQFF	TGTGCCAGCAACCTTCTCGGGGAGCAGTTCTTC
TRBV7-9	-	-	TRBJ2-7	CASGLYSSEQYF	TGTGCCAGCGGACTCTATTCGAGCGAGCAGTACTTC
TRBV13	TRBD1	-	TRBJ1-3	CASSSGAQGAGNTIYF	TGTGCCAGCAGTTCCGGAGCACAGGGGGCTGGAAACACCATATATTTT
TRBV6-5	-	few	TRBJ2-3	CASSSQASTDTQYF	TGTGCCAGCAGCTCACAGGCTAGCACAGATACGCAGTATTTT
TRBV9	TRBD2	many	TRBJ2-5	CASSPGLAGGLGRETQYF	TGTGCCAGCAGCCCCGGACTAGCGGGAGGGCTCGGGAGAGAGACCCAGTACTTC
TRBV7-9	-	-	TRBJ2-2	CASSLDWNTGELFF	TGTGCCAGCAGCTTAGATTGGAACACCGGGGAGCTGTTTTTT
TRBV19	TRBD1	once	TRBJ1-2	CASRWTGGDGGYTF	TGTGCCAGTCGCTGGACAGGGGGCGACGGTGGCTACACCTTC
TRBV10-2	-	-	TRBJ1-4	CASSEAGGAEKLFF	TGCGCCAGCAGTGAGGCGGGGGGGGCTGAAAAACTGTTTTTT
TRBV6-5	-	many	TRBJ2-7	CASSSGVRHEQYF	TGTGCCAGCAGTTCGGGGGTCCGACACGAGCAGTACTTC
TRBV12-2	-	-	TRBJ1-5	CASRLGDRSHNQPQHF	TGTGCAAGTCGCTTGGGGGACAGGTCACACAATCAGCCCCAGCATTTT
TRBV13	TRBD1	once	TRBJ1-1	CASSSPGWTGNTEAFF	TGTGCCAGCAGCTCCCCCGGTTGGACAGGGAACACTGAAGCTTTCTTT
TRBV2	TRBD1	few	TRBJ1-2	CASSKGNRGPYGYTF	TGTGCCAGCAGCAAAGGGAACAGGGGCCCCTATGGCTACACCTTC
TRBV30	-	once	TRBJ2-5	CAWSVRGQETQYF	TGTGCCTGGAGTGTGAGGGGACAAGAGACCCAGTACTTC
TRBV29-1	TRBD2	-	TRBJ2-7	CSVPLAGGWSDEQYF	TGCAGCGTTCCATTAGCGGGAGGTTGGTCGGACGAGCAGTACTTC
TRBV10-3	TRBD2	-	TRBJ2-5	CAISELASGRAATQYF	TGTGCCATCAGTGAGTTGGCTAGCGGGAGGGCAGCGACCCAGTACTTC
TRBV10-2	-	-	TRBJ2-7	CASSGPTGRRRDLEQYF	TGCGCCAGCAGTGGACCTACAGGGCGGAGAAGGGACTTGGAGCAGTACTTC
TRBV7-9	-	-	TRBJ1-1	CASSLWTAMNTEAFF	TGTGCCAGCAGCTTATGGACGGCTATGAACACTGAAGCTTTCTTT
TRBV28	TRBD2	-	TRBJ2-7	CASRGGRAVVEQYF	TGTGCCAGCAGGGGCGGGAGGGCCGTGGTCGAGCAGTACTTC
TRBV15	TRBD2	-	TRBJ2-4	CATSRAGGRGADIQYF	TGTGCCACCAGCAGAGCTGGCGGGAGGGGGGCGGACATTCAGTACTTC
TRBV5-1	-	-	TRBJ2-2	CASRLGQNTGELFF	TGCGCCAGCAGATTGGGACAGAACACCGGGGAGCTGTTTTTT
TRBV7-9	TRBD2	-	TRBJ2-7	CASSLPAGGVNEQYF	TGTGCCAGCAGCCTTCCAGCGGGAGGGGTAAACGAGCAGTACTTC
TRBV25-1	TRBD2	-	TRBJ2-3	CASSYFSGKTDTQYF	TGTGCCAGCAGTTACTTTAGCGGGAAGACAGATACGCAGTATTTT
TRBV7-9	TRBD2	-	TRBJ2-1	CASSFPRLASDEQFF	TGTGCCAGCAGCTTCCCTAGACTAGCGAGCGATGAGCAGTTCTTC
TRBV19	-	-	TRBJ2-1	CASSIGSNNEQFF	TGTGCCAGTAGTATAGGCTCCAACAATGAGCAGTTCTTC
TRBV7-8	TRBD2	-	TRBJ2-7	CASSALAESSYEQYF	TGTGCCAGCAGCGCGCTAGCGGAAAGCTCCTACGAGCAGTACTTC
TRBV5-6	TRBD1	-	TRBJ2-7	CASSPRGQGARYEQYF	TGTGCCAGCAGCCCACGAGGACAGGGGGCTAGGTACGAGCAGTACTTC
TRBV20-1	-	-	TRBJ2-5	CSARNQGRGNF	TGCAGTGCTAGAAACCAGGGGAGAGGGAACTTC
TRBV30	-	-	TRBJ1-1	CAWSRPNTEAFF	TGTGCCTGGAGTAGGCCGAACACTGAAGCTTTCTTT
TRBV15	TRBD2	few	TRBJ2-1	CATSRTAGLAVRNEQFF	TGTGCCACCAGCAGAACCGCGGGACTAGCGGTAAGGAATGAGCAGTTCTTC
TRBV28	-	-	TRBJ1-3	CASSPAGARNTIYF	TGTGCCAGCAGCCCCGCCGGGGCCCGAAACACCATATATTTT
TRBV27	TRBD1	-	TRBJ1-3	CASRGTGDFYNSGNTIYF	TGTGCCAGCAGGGGGACAGGGGACTTCTACAACTCTGGAAACACCATATATTTT
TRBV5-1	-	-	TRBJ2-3	CASSPSTDTQYF	TGCGCCAGCAGCCCCAGCACAGATACGCAGTATTTT
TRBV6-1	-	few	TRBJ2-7	CASSVREGYGGSYEQYF	TGTGCCAGCAGTGTCCGAGAGGGGTATGGAGGATCCTACGAGCAGTACTTC
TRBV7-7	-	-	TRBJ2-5	CASSSTIQETQYF	TGTGCTAGCAGCTCAACCATTCAAGAGACCCAGTACTTC
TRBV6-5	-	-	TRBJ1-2	CASKGSANYGYTF	TGTGCCAGCAAGGGGTCGGCCAACTATGGCTACACCTTC
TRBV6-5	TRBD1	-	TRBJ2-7	CASSYTRGLNEQYF	TGTGCCAGCAGTTACACAAGGGGGCTGAACGAGCAGTACTTC
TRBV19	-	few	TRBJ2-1	CASSQRQIYNEQFF	TGTGCCAGTAGTCAAAGACAGATATACAATGAGCAGTTCTTC
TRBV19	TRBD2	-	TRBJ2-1	CASSRGGDEQFF	TGTGCCAGTAGTAGGGGGGGAGATGAGCAGTTCTTC
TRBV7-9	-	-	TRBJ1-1	CASSLEGGIGTFF	TGTGCCAGCAGCTTAGAAGGGGGGATTGGAACTTTCTTT
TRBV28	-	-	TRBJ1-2	CASTTIGRGGGYTF	TGTGCCAGCACCACCATAGGGAGGGGAGGTGGCTACACCTTC
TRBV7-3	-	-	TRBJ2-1	CASSLMASGNEQFF	TGTGCCAGCAGCTTAATGGCCTCCGGAAATGAGCAGTTCTTC
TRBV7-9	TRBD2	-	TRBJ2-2	CASSLGSGTVGELFF	TGTGCCAGCAGCTTAGGTAGCGGGACGGTCGGGGAGCTGTTTTTT
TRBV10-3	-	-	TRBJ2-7	CAISESGPSYEQYF	TGTGCCATCAGTGAGTCGGGACCAAGCTACGAGCAGTACTTC
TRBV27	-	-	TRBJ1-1	CASTRTSEAFF	TGTGCCAGCACTCGGACCTCCGAAGCTTTCTTT
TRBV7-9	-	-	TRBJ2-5	CASSSNREVRFYF	TGTGCCAGCAGCTCAAACAGGGAGGTCAGGTTTTACTTC
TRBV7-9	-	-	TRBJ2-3	CASSLAGGPGTDTQYF	TGTGCCAGCAGCTTAGCTGGGGGGCCGGGCACAGATACGCAGTATTTT
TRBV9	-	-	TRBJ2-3	CASSLEDTQYF	TGTGCCAGCAGCCTAGAGGATACGCAGTATTTT
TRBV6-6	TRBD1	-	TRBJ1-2	CASRSTGEDYGYTF	TGTGCCAGCAGATCGACAGGGGAGGACTATGGCTACACCTTC
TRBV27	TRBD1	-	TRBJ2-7	CASGRDRAYEQYF	TGTGCCAGCGGTAGGGACAGGGCCTACGAGCAGTACTTC
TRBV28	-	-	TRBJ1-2	CALEGVDGYTF	TGTGCCCTAGAGGGGGTAGATGGCTACACCTTC
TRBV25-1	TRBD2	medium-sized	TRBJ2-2	CASSGRLAGYAGELFF	TGTGCCAGCAGTGGTCGACTAGCGGGATATGCCGGGGAGCTGTTTTTT
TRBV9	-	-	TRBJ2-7	CASSAPRGRISYEQYF	TGTGCCAGCAGCGCCCCTAGGGGTCGGATCTCCTACGAGCAGTACTTC
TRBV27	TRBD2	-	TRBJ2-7	CASRHGLAVSYEQYF	TGTGCCAGCAGACACGGACTAGCGGTATCCTACGAGCAGTACTTC
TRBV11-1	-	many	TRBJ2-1	CASSLGGHEQFF	TGTGCCAGCAGCTTGGGGGGCCATGAGCAGTTCTTC
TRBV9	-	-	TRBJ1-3	CASSVGGWFGNTIYF	TGTGCCAGCAGCGTAGGAGGGTGGTTTGGAAACACCATATATTTT
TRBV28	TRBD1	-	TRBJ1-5	CASSPGDRANQPQHF	TGTGCCAGCAGTCCGGGGGACAGGGCGAATCAGCCCCAGCATTTT
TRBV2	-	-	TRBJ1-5	CASSDDGNQPQHF	TGTGCCAGCAGTGACGACGGAAATCAGCCCCAGCATTTT
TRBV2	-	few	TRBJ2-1	CASSEATTLQGGQFF	TGTGCCAGCAGTGAAGCAACCACCCTCCAGGGGGGGCAGTTCTTC